What follows are 32 T cell receptor beta chains derived from one specimen sequenced in a study of T cell repertoires in cytomegalovirus infection. TCRdb reprocessed the reads with MiXCR, giving one entry per CDR3 protein. The table lists 450,000 to 650,000 distinct CDR3 sequences, 26% of them singletons. Material: PBMCs. These receptors were collected from a human donor in good health (CMV status not recorded). Some clones in this sample may be carry-over from other donors' samples.

V and J are TRBV6-5 and TRBJ1-1; weak D call: TRBD1 (5 bases). Trimming stripped 0 bases from V and 8 bases from J, with 13 bases between. The CDR3 spans 14 residues. Germline V CDR1 and CDR2: MNHEY, SVGAGI. The CDR3 loop reads CASSYSGLPYEAFF. CDR3 nucleotide sequence: TGTGCCAGCAGTTACTCGGGACTCCCGTACGAAGCTTTCTTT.

The chain carries TRBV4-2 and TRBJ2-7, with TRBD2 identical over 15 bases. This CDR3 is 20 amino acids long. The junction had 17 bases not matched to a gene; V was cut back by 2 bases and J by 6 bases. The germline V gene encodes CDR1 LGHNA and CDR2 YNFKEQ. The CDR3 is CASSQHISGLAGGRLSEQYF. The CDR3 DNA reads TGTGCCAGCAGCCAACATATTTCAGGACTAGCGGGAGGGCGGCTGAGCGAGCAGTACTTC.

This clonotype was counted a few times. This chain connects TRBV7-2 to TRBJ2-3; the D gene could be TRBD1 or TRBD2 (6 bases each). CDR1 and CDR2 from the germline V gene are SGHTA and FQGNSA. The V end lost 0 bases, the J end lost 3 bases, and 16 bases lay between the germline ends. The CDR3 sequence is 17 residues long. This CDR3 is CASSLAGGSSTTDTQYF. CDR3 in DNA: TGTGCCAGCAGCTTAGCCGGGGGCTCGTCGACGACAGATACGCAGTATTTT.

This clonotype has at least ten counts. J is TRBJ2-7 and V is TRBV7-2; D gene uncertain. Trimming stripped 8 bases from V and 5 bases from J, with 10 bases between. Germline CDR1 SGHTA, CDR2 FQGNSA. This CDR3 contains 11 residues. The CDR3 is CASGPLDEQYF. The CDR3, as DNA: TGTGCCAGCGGACCGCTGGACGAGCAGTACTTC.

This rearrangement joins TRBV7-9 to TRBJ1-1; no clear D. Germline V CDR1 and CDR2: SEHNR, FQNEAQ (reference sequence). CDR3 size: 16 residues. Trimming stripped 5 bases from V and 1 base from J, with 17 bases between. This CDR3 is CASSPRDAVQNTEAFF. Written as DNA, the CDR3 is TGTGCCAGCAGCCCACGGGATGCGGTCCAGAACACTGAAGCTTTCTTT.

This clonotype was recorded a few times. The chain uses TRBV25-1 and TRBJ1-2; no clear D gene. V shed 10 bases and J shed 7 bases, with 16 bases lying between them. Germline lookup yields CDR1 MGHDK and CDR2 SYGVNS. The CDR3 extends over 12 amino acids. The DNA of the CDR3 is TGTGCCACCGCTGACGGGTGGCGTGGCTACACCTTC. Amino acid sequence: CATADGWRGYTF.

This clonotype was counted many times. CDR3 bases: TGTGCCAGCAGCCTCGAGACTGATCCCTCCTACGAGCAGTACTTC. Amino acids: CASSLETDPSYEQYF. This rearrangement joins TRBV7-6 to TRBJ2-7, with D unclear. V was pared by 5 bases and J by 0 bases, with 14 bases between. From germline, CDR1 is SGHVS and CDR2 FNYEAQ. There are 15 residues in the CDR3. The whole variable domain, filled in from reference TRBV7-6 and TRBJ2-7, reads GAGVSQSPRYKVTKRGQDVALRCDPISGHVSLYWYRQALGQGPEFLTYFNYEAQQDKSGLPNDRFSAERPEGSISTLTIQRTEQRDSAMYRCASSLETDPSYEQYFGPGTRLTVT.

This clonotype was recorded a few times. This chain uses TRBV15 with TRBJ1-3; D remains ambiguous. CDR1 and CDR2 from the germline V gene are LNHNV and YYDKDF (reference sequence). Trimming shortened V by 1 base and J by 3 bases, and 16 bases separated the two germline ends. CDR3 length equals 17 residues. In nucleotides, the CDR3 is TGTGCCACCAGCAGAGGATTGAGTTCGGGGATTGGAAACACCATATATTTT. It specifies CATSRGLSSGIGNTIYF.

This chain uses TRBV10-3 with TRBJ2-7; TRBD2 aligns across 7 bases. V was pared by 0 bases and J by 4 bases, with 9 bases of the junction left unmatched. Per germline, CDR1 ENHRY and CDR2 SYGVKD. The CDR3 totals 16 residues. CDR3 region: CAISESGGRAVYEQYF. CDR3 DNA sequence: TGTGCCATCAGTGAGTCGGGGGGGAGGGCCGTGTACGAGCAGTACTTC.

This clonotype was recorded at least ten times. The chain has TRBV7-2 and TRBJ2-3; no firm D call. Germline V gene lookup returns CDR1 SGHTA and CDR2 FQGNSA. This CDR3 contains 13 residues. Trimming took off 5 bases at V and 1 base at J, with 7 bases between the two ends. CDR3 sequence (DNA): TGTGCCAGCAGCGAAAGCGGCACAGATACGCAGTATTTT. Amino acid sequence: CASSESGTDTQYF.

V gene TRBV5-1 combines with J gene TRBJ2-1, with D possibly TRBD1 on 5 matching bases. V was cut by 6 bases and J by 10 bases, with 23 bases left in between. The CDR3 covers 15 residues. The germline gives CDR1 SGHRS, CDR2 YFSETQ. CDR3 loop: CASTTWGQGTGEQFF. CDR3 nucleotide sequence: TGCGCCAGCACAACTTGGGGCCAGGGAACCGGAGAGCAGTTCTTC.

With respect to this clonotype: An end of the junction differs from the germline gene, which may be a read error. The V gene is TRBV7-6, the J gene TRBJ1-3; D is uncertain. The length of the CDR3 is 11 residues. The germline CDR1 and CDR2 sequences are SGHVS and FNYEAQ. The CDR3 nucleotides are TGTGCCAGCAGCTTCATCTCCGGTCATCATTTT. The encoded protein is CASSFISGHHF.

The chain uses TRBV6-2 or TRBV6-3 and TRBJ2-3; 12 bases line up with TRBD2. Per germline, CDR1 MNHEY and CDR2 SVGEGT. This CDR3 has 17 residues. V was pared by 5 bases and J by 3 bases, with 9 bases of the junction left unmatched. The CDR3 nucleotides read TGTGCCAGCAGTAAAGGACTAGCGGGACTCGAAACAGATACGCAGTATTTT. Translated: CASSKGLAGLETDTQYF.

The chain couples TRBV5-6 to TRBJ2-1; 10 positions agree with TRBD1. The V gene end was trimmed by 7 bases and the J gene end by 0 bases; junction bases not matched to a gene: 13. Germline CDR1 is SGHDT and CDR2 is YYEEEE. The CDR3 length is 18 residues. The CDR3 sequence is CASSGTGERGSSYNEQFF. CDR3 nucleotide sequence: TGTGCCAGCTCCGGGACAGGGGAACGAGGGAGCTCCTACAATGAGCAGTTCTTC.

Ten or more counts support this clonotype. The rearrangement links TRBV11-1 to TRBJ2-5; the D is unclear. V was clipped by 6 bases and J by 3 bases, with 11 bases between them. Germline V gives CDR1 SGHAT, CDR2 FQDESV (reference sequence). CDR3 length equals 13 residues. The CDR3 protein is CASRFGSEETQYF. The CDR3 DNA follows: TGTGCCAGCAGATTCGGATCGGAAGAGACCCAGTACTTC.

This clonotype was found a few times. This chain connects TRBV2 to TRBJ2-3, with D uncertain. This CDR3 has 13 residues. V dropped 4 bases and J dropped 2 bases, with 7 bases sitting between them. Germline CDR1 reads SNHLY; CDR2 reads FYNNEI. CDR3 residues: CASSAPLTDTQYF. CDR3 in DNA: TGTGCCAGCAGTGCCCCCCTCACAGATACGCAGTATTTT. Filled out from reference TRBV2 and TRBJ2-3, the complete variable domain reads EPEVTQTPSHQVTQMGQEVILRCVPISNHLYFYWYRQILGQKVEFLVSFYNNEISEKSEIFDDQFSVERPDGSNFTLKIRSTKLEDSAMYFCASSAPLTDTQYFGPGTRLTVL.

On this clonotype: The junction and the germline gene differ at one end; a read error may be behind it. The rearrangement uses TRBV6-8 and TRBJ1-1, with no clear D. Germline loops: CDR1 MNHGY, CDR2 SAAAGT. The CDR3 length is 12 residues. CDR3 DNA sequence: TGTGCTAGCAGTTACTCCGGAGGTGAAGCTTTCTTT. Translated, it gives CASSYSGGEAFF.

The chain employs TRBV4-1 and TRBJ1-2; D gene uncertain. Germline-derived CDR1 and CDR2 are MGHRA and YSYEKL. This CDR3 spans 13 amino acids. V lost 1 base to trimming and J lost 3 bases, with 6 bases between them. The DNA of the CDR3 is TGCGCCAGCAGCCAAGGGCAGCACTATGGCTACACCTTC. Translation: CASSQGQHYGYTF.

The chain links TRBV24-1 to TRBJ2-3, with 10 bases matching TRBD1. This CDR3 has 14 residues. Germline V CDR1 and CDR2: KGHDR, SFDVKD. V was clipped by 7 bases and J by 5 bases; unmatched bases: 5. CDR3 sequence: CATRGTGVQDTQYF. CDR3 coding DNA: TGTGCCACCAGGGGGACAGGGGTGCAAGATACGCAGTATTTT.

This clonotype was seen ten or more times. J is TRBJ1-2 and V is TRBV7-2, with unresolved D. CDR3 length: 17 amino acids. With 1 base removed from V and 0 bases from J, the gap between germline ends came to 15 bases. Germline values: CDR1 SGHTA, CDR2 FQGNSA. The CDR3 spells CASSLERRPEANYGYTF. The CDR3 nucleotides are TGTGCCAGCAGCTTAGAAAGGCGGCCTGAAGCTAACTATGGCTACACCTTC.

The chain couples TRBV29-1 to TRBJ2-1; maybe TRBD2 (6 bases). This CDR3 spans 14 amino acids. The V end was cut by 4 bases, the J end by 4 bases, with 14 bases between. Germline CDR1 reads SQVTM; CDR2 reads ANQGSEA. The CDR3 sequence is CSVGDWTRYNEQFF. Written as DNA, the CDR3 is TGCAGCGTTGGGGACTGGACGAGATACAATGAGCAGTTCTTC.

The rearrangement uses TRBV20-1 and TRBJ2-5; no firm D call. There are 14 residues in the CDR3. Trimming took off 0 bases at V and 5 bases at J, with 13 bases between the two ends. Germline V gene data show CDR1 as DFQATT and CDR2 as SNEGSKA (reference sequence). The CDR3 DNA sequence: TGCAGTGCTAGAGATCGGCTGGCTAGGGAGACCCAGTACTTC. It translates to CSARDRLARETQYF.

This rearrangement joins TRBV7-3 to TRBJ2-3; D call uncertain. Trimming shortened V by 1 base and J by 2 bases, and 13 bases separated the two germline ends. Germline V gives CDR1 SGHTA, CDR2 FQGTGA. CDR3 length: 16 amino acids. CDR3 sequence: CASSLRRQGPTDTQYF. In nucleotides, the CDR3 is TGTGCCAGCAGCTTAAGAAGGCAAGGTCCCACAGATACGCAGTATTTT.

This clonotype came up a few times. The chain is built from TRBV29-1 and TRBJ1-1; no clear D. Trimming removed 2 bases from V and 2 bases from J, with 6 bases in between. The germline V gene has CDR1 SQVTM and CDR2 ANQGSEA. The CDR3 consists of 12 residues. The chain's CDR3 is CSVESYNTEAFF. The CDR3 nucleotides are TGCAGCGTTGAAAGTTATAACACTGAAGCTTTCTTT. The full variable domain, in which reference TRBV29-1 and TRBJ1-1 provide the parts outside the CDR3, is SAVISQKPSRDICQRGTSLTIQCQVDSQVTMMFWYRQQPGQSLTLIATANQGSEATYESGFVIDKFPISRPNLTFSTLTVSNMSPEDSSIYLCSVESYNTEAFFGQGTRLTVV.

A few counts support this clonotype. V is TRBV28 and J is TRBJ2-5; possible D gene TRBD1, 6 bases. V lost 2 bases, J lost 2 bases, and 12 bases lay in between. In germline, CDR1 is MDHEN, CDR2 SYDVKM. There are 15 residues in the CDR3. As DNA, the CDR3 is TGTGCCAGCAGTTTAAGGGCGACAGGACAAGAGACCCAGTACTTC. It encodes CASSLRATGQETQYF. Looking up the rest from reference TRBV28 and TRBJ2-5 gives the full variable domain: DVKVTQSSRYLVKRTGEKVFLECVQDMDHENMFWYRQDPGLGLRLIYFSYDVKMKEKGDIPEGYSVSREKKERFSLILESASTNQTSMYLCASSLRATGQETQYFGPGTRLLVL.

This clonotype showed up many times. The genes are TRBV7-8 and TRBJ2-7; TRBD2 matches at 16 bases. The CDR3 is 18 residues long. CDR1 SGHVS and CDR2 FQNEAQ come from the germline V gene. V lost 7 bases and J lost 4; bases outside the gene matches: 13. CDR3 in amino acids: CASNPGTSGRAALYEQYV. The CDR3 DNA reads as TGTGCCAGCAACCCCGGGACTAGCGGGAGGGCCGCACTTTACGAGCAGTACGTC.

This clonotype appeared many times. The chain combines TRBV12-3 or TRBV12-4 with TRBJ1-3, with D possibly matching TRBD1 (5 bases). V shed 7 bases and J shed 4 bases, with 23 bases lying between them. The CDR3 runs 17 residues. CDR3 bases: TGTGCCAGCAATCCTTTACCGGGACGGGGAGAAGGAAACACCATATATTTT. Its translation is CASNPLPGRGEGNTIYF.

This chain links TRBV20-1 with TRBJ1-5; possible D gene TRBD1, 5 bases. Deletions cut 1 base from V and 4 bases from J, with 14 bases between. Germline lookup yields CDR1 DFQATT and CDR2 SNEGSKA (reference sequence). The CDR3 consists of 15 residues. In DNA, the CDR3 is TGCAGTGCTAGAGCGCGGCAGGGCCTTAATCAGCCCCAGCATTTT. Residues: CSARARQGLNQPQHF.

This clonotype was counted between two and nine times. The chain links TRBV7-7 to TRBJ2-7; TRBD1 or TRBD2 may be the D gene (5 bases each). The CDR3 consists of 15 residues. The germline V gene encodes CDR1 SSHAT and CDR2 FNYEAQ (reference sequence). The CDR3 here is CASSCDRDGLYEQYV. CDR3 DNA: TGTGCTAGCAGCTGCGACCGGGACGGACTGTACGAGCAGTACGTC.

This clonotype was seen repeatedly, ten times or more. The chain links TRBV7-2 to TRBJ1-1; no clear D gene. This CDR3 has 13 amino acids. In germline, CDR1 is SGHTA, CDR2 FQGNSA. V was shortened by 6 bases and J by 1 base, with 9 bases between the two germline ends. The CDR3 protein is CASSLQTNTEAFF. The CDR3 DNA follows: TGTGCCAGCAGTCTGCAGACGAACACTGAAGCTTTCTTT.

The V and J genes are TRBV20-1 and TRBJ2-1, with 10 bases identical to TRBD2. This CDR3 spans 16 amino acids. Germline assignment: CDR1 DFQATT and CDR2 SNEGSKA (reference sequence). Trimming took 1 base from V and 4 from J; bases not matched to a gene: 7. The DNA of the CDR3 is TGCAGTGCTAGAGCGTTCAAGCGGGAGGGGTACAATGAGCAGTTCTTC. This translates into CSARAFKREGYNEQFF.

The V gene is TRBV28, the J gene TRBJ2-1, with a tentative D call TRBD1 (5 bases). In germline, CDR1 is MDHEN, CDR2 SYDVKM. Between the trimmed V and J ends, which lost 7 bases and 4 bases, there was a span of 20 bases. The CDR3 contains 16 residues. The CDR3, as DNA: TGTGCCAGCACCTTAGAGTGGGGCCTGAGGTACAATGAGCAGTTCTTC. It specifies CASTLEWGLRYNEQFF.